This is a list of T cell receptor beta chains from one sample in a study of blood T cell repertoires in COVID-19. Assay: immunoSEQ multiplex PCR; the TCRdb copy retains only in-frame clones and omits some. The sample consists of fewer than 250,000 clones, 83% of them appearing once. The sequenced sample consisted of PBMCs or T cells enriched from blood (not recorded which). These TCRs come from a woman aged 40 to 50 who had been exposed to COVID-19. Both conserved end residues are part of each CDR3.

TRBV6-5	TRBJ2-1	CASMTGELSEQFF
TRBV7-2	TRBJ1-2	CASSFFRADRVGYGYTF
TRBV27	TRBJ2-3	CASSFIGTQYF
TRBV19	TRBJ1-5	CASTPGQGRSNQPQHF
TRBV6-5	TRBJ1-1	CASKHSDTEAFF
TRBV12-3/TRBV12-4	TRBJ1-4	CASSLRGEEKLFF
TRBV19	TRBJ1-2	CASTPVQGYGYTF
TRBV19	TRBJ2-2	CASSRTGGVGGELFF
TRBV7-2	TRBJ1-1	CASSLVSTGTNTEAFF
TRBV18	TRBJ2-3	CASSPLLAGATDTQYF
TRBV6-5	TRBJ1-6	CASSQGQGLNSPLHF
TRBV4-3	TRBJ1-1	CASSQDADWNTEAFF
TRBV2	TRBJ1-5	CASRQGNQPQHF
TRBV5-4	TRBJ2-3	CASSREGADTQYF
TRBV5-5	TRBJ2-5	CASSFFGQGGQETQYF
TRBV18	TRBJ2-7	CASSPFGLVDEQYF
TRBV9	TRBJ1-2	CASSPQGGNYGYTF
TRBV3-1/TRBV3-2	TRBJ1-1	CASSQVTGRSRGNTEAFF
TRBV6-1	TRBJ1-5	CASSENRDQPQHF
TRBV6-5	TRBJ1-2	CASSYGGGVDYGYTF
TRBV7-9	TRBJ2-3	CASSSHSASTDTQYF
TRBV29-1	TRBJ1-1	CSATGIPSNTEAFF
TRBV11-3	TRBJ1-1	CASSFTGKSNTEAFF
TRBV7-2	TRBJ1-2	CASSPDTRGSGYTF
TRBV4-1	TRBJ2-7	CASSHSTEQYF
TRBV6-5	TRBJ1-6	CASSYSGDYNSPLHF
TRBV16	TRBJ1-5	CASSQQWADQPQHF
TRBV7-9	TRBJ1-5	CASSSGQGRTYQPQHF
TRBV27	TRBJ2-3	CASSSYRGRDTQYF
TRBV9	TRBJ2-7	CASSISGGLSGEQYF
TRBV6-5	TRBJ2-6	CAGGDSGANVLTF
TRBV6-2/TRBV6-3	TRBJ2-3	CASSYPYRDTQYF
TRBV9	TRBJ2-1	CASSVASGLAGGNPSYNEQFF
TRBV2	TRBJ2-5	CASMGRSRTGSQETQYF
TRBV6-5	TRBJ2-7	CASIKGVSYEQYF
TRBV18	TRBJ2-5	CASSPPLQETQYF
TRBV7-8	TRBJ2-1	CASSRSGGTSYNEQFF
TRBV11-2	TRBJ2-1	CASSLDRSNEQFF
TRBV9	TRBJ2-3	CASSVVEGTVDTQYF
TRBV4-1	TRBJ2-2	CASSPGQIAGELFF
TRBV7-3	TRBJ1-1	CASSLGIGSEAFF
TRBV27	TRBJ2-5	CASRTGVGGTQYF
TRBV5-6	TRBJ1-2	CASSLAGYGYTF
TRBV7-6	TRBJ1-3	CASSLRQSSGNTIYF
TRBV2	TRBJ1-1	CASSREPGATEAFF
TRBV19	TRBJ2-2	CASSIDRRQGNGELFF
TRBV7-3	TRBJ2-3	CASSTRGGAGTDTQYF
TRBV6-5	TRBJ1-6	CASSPPPYYNSPLHF
TRBV6-5	TRBJ1-2	CASSYSTGGNYGYTF
TRBV5-1	TRBJ2-5	CASSGRQGETQYF
TRBV27	TRBJ1-6	CASSLRTDYNSPLHF
TRBV7-3	TRBJ2-5	CASSFTSGGQETQYF
TRBV18	TRBJ1-2	CASSPGQINYGYTF
TRBV18	TRBJ1-5	CASSPPGGGYSNQPQHF
TRBV29-1	TRBJ2-2	CSVSGQLTGELFF
TRBV19	TRBJ1-2	CAVPPIEGEQGHYGYTF
TRBV7-2	TRBJ1-1	CASSRRAGQGPEAFF